This is a list of T cell receptor beta chains from one sample in a study of blood T cell repertoires in COVID-19. TCRdb's copy holds only in-frame clones and misses some; the assay was immunoSEQ multiplex PCR. The sample has nearly 200,000 clones, about 86% seen once. The sequenced material came from PBMCs or T cells enriched from blood (not recorded which). These receptors came from a man in his forties who had recovered from COVID-19. Both conserved end residues are part of each CDR3. D genes are given only for firm matches.

CDR3	D	V
CASSLEGTRKETQYF	TRBD2	TRBV5-4
CASSAGQGLNTEAFF	TRBD1	TRBV4-1
CATKDSPGYTF	NA	TRBV6-5
CASSLDPRKGARTEAFF	TRBD1	TRBV11-2
CASSMRGTGRPAVQHF	TRBD1	TRBV19
CASSFSGFNEKLFF	NA	TRBV27
CASSQGAHEQYF	TRBD1	TRBV11-2
CASSVGGTRGTDTQYF	TRBD2	TRBV9
CASSQDSQGSYNEQFF	NA	TRBV4-3
CASSQDIAGGPLNEQFF	TRBD2	TRBV4-2
CASSVTPGSYEQYF	NA	TRBV9
CASSLGGGAQTQYF	TRBD2	TRBV5-5
CASSIQGSKNIQYF	NA	TRBV19
CASSLGRDSYEQYF	NA	TRBV27
CASALGGSSYNEQFF	NA	TRBV12-5
CASKEGQGFGPLHF	TRBD1	TRBV2
CASSYSGGDDEKLFF	TRBD1	TRBV6-5
CASSHFRDRGYYGYTF	TRBD1	TRBV7-9
CASSLAVEAGPGNTIYF	NA	TRBV7-8
CASSQDLAVMFF	NA	TRBV4-1
CATSAGTSGYNEQFF	TRBD2	TRBV24-1
CASSQLLRSSGGNEQYF	TRBD2	TRBV3-1/TRBV3-2
CASSERLAVGDNEQFF	TRBD2	TRBV10-1